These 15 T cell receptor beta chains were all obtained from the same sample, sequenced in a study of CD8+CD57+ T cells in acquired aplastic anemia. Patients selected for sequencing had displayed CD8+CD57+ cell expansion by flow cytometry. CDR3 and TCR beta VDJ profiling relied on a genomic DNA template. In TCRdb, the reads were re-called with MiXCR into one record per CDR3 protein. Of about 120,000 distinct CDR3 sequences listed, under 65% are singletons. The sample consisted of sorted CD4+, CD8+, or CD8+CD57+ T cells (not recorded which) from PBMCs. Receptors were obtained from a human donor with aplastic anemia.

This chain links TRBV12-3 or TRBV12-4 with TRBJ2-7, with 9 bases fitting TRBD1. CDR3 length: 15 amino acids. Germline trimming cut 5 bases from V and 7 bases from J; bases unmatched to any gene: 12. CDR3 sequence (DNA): TGTGCCAGCAGTCACAGACAGGGGGTCGTCGGGGAGCAGTACTTC. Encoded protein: CASSHRQGVVGEQYF.

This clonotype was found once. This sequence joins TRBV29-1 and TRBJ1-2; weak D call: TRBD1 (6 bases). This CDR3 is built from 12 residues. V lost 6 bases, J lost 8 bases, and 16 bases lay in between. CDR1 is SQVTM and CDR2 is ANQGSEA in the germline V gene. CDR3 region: CSVSQGLEGYTF. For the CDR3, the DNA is TGCAGCGTCTCACAGGGTTTGGAAGGCTACACCTTC.

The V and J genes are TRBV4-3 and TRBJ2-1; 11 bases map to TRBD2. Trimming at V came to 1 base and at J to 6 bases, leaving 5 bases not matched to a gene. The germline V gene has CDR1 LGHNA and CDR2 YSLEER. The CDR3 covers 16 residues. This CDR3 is CASSQASGGPANEQFF. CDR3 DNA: TGCGCCAGCAGCCAAGCTAGCGGGGGGCCGGCCAATGAGCAGTTCTTC.

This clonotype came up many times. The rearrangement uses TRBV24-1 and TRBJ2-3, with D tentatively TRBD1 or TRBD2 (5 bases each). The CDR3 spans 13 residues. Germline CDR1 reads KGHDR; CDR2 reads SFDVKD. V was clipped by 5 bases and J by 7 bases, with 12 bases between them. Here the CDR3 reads CATSGPGGNTQYF. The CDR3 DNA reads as TGTGCCACCAGTGGGCCTGGGGGTAATACGCAGTATTTT.

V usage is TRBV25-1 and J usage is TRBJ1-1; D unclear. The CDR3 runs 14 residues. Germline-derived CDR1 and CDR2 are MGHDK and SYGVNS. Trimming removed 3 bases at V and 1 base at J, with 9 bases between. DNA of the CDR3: TGTGCCAGCAGTGAGCCGCTCGGGAACACTGAAGCTTTCTTT. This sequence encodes CASSEPLGNTEAFF.

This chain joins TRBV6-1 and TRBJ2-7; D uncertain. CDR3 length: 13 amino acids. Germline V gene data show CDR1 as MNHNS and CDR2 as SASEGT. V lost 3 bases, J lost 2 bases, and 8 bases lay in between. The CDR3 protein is CASSEVRTYEQYF. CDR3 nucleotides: TGTGCCAGCAGTGAGGTCCGAACCTACGAGCAGTACTTC.

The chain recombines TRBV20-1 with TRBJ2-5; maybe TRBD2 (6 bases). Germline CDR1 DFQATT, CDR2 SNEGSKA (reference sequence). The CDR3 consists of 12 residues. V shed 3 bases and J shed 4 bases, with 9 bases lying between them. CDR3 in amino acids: CSARGGRETQYF. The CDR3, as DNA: TGCAGTGCTAGGGGGGGAAGAGAGACCCAGTACTTC.

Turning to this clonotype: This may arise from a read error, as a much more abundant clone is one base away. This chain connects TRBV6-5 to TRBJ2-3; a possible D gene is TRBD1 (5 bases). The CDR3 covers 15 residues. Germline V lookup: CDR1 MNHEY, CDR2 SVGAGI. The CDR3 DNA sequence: TGTGCCAGCAGTTACTCAGGGGAAAGCATAGATACGCAGTATTTT. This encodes CASSYSGESIDTQYF.

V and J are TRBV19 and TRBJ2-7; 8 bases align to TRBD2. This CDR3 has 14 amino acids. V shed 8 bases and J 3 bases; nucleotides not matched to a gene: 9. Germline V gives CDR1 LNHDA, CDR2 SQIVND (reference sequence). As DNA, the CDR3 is TGTGCCAGTTCTCCTAGCGGGCGATACTACGAGCAGTACTTC. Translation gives CASSPSGRYYEQYF.

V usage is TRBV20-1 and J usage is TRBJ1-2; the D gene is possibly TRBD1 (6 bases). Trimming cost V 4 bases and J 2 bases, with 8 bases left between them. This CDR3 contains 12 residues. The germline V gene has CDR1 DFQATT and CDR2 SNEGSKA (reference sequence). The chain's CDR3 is CSANTGNYGYTF. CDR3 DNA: TGCAGTGCTAACACAGGGAACTATGGCTACACCTTC.

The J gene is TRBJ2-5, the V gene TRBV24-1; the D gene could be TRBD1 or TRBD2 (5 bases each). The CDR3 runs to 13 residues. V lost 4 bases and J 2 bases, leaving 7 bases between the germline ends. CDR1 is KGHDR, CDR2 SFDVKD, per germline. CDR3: CATSEGEQETQYF. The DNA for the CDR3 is TGTGCCACCAGTGAGGGGGAACAAGAGACCCAGTACTTC.

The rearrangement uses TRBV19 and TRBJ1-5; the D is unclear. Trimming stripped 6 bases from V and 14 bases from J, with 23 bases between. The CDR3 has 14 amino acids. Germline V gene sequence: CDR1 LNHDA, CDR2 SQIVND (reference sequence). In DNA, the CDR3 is TGTGCCAGTAGGAGAGTGTATGTGGACCCATCAGAGCATTTT. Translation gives CASRRVYVDPSEHF.

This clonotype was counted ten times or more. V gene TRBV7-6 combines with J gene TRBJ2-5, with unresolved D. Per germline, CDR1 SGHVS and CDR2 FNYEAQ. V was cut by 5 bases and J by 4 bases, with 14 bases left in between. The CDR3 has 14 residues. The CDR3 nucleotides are TGTGCCAGCAGCCGATCGTCGGGCCCAGAGACCCAGTACTTC. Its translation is CASSRSSGPETQYF.

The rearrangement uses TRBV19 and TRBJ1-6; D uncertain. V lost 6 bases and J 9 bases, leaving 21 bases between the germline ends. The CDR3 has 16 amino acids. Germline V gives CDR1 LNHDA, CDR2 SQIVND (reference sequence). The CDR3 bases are TGTGCCAGTAGAGAAACCCACCAGGAGGTGACTTCACCCCTCCACTTT. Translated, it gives CASRETHQEVTSPLHF. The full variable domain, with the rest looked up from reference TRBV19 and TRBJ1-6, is DGGITQSPKYLFRKEGQNVTLSCEQNLNHDAMYWYRQDPGQGLRLIYYSQIVNDFQKGDIAEGYSVSREKKESFPLTVTSAQKNPTAFYLCASRETHQEVTSPLHFGNGTRLTVT.

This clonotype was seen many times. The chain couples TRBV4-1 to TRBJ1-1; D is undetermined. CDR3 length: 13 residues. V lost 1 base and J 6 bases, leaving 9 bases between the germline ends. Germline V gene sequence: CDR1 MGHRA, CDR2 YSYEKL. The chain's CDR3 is CASSQGKVPEAFF. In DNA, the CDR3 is TGCGCCAGCAGCCAAGGAAAGGTCCCTGAAGCTTTCTTT.